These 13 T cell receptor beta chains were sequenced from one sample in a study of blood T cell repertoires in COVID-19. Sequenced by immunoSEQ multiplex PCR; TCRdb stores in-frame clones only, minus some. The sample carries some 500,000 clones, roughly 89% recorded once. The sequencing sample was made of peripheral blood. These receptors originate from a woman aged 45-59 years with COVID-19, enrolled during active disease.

The CDR3 nucleotides are TGTGCCAGCAGCTTGAGGGACAGGACTAACTATGGCTACACCTTC. It codes for CASSLRDRTNYGYTF. The rearrangement joins TRBV7-9 to TRBJ1-2; TRBD1 matches 8 bases. Losses at the gene ends were 3 bases for V and 0 bases for J; bases not matched to a gene: 3. Germline assignment: CDR1 SEHNR and CDR2 FQNEAQ (reference sequence). The CDR3 extends over 15 amino acids.

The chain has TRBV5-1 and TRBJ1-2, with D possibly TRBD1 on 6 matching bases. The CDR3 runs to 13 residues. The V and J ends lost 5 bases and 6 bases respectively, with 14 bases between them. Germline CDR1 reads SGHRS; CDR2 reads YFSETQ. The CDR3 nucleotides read TGCGCCAGCAGGTTAGACAGGCCTGATGGCTACACCTTC. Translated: CASRLDRPDGYTF.

The CDR3 DNA follows: TGTGCCAGTAGTATACACAGGGATCTTAACACTGAAGCTTTCTTT. Translating it yields CASSIHRDLNTEAFF. The chain employs TRBV19 and TRBJ1-1, with D tentatively TRBD1 (6 bases). V was cut by 2 bases and J by 2 bases, with 12 bases left in between. Germline loops: CDR1 LNHDA, CDR2 SQIVND (reference sequence). This CDR3 contains 15 residues. The complete variable domain, with remaining parts taken from reference TRBV19 and TRBJ1-1, reads DGGITQSPKYLFRKEGQNVTLSCEQNLNHDAMYWYRQDPGQGLRLIYYSQIVNDFQKGDIAEGYSVSREKKESFPLTVTSAQKNPTAFYLCASSIHRDLNTEAFFGQGTRLTVV.

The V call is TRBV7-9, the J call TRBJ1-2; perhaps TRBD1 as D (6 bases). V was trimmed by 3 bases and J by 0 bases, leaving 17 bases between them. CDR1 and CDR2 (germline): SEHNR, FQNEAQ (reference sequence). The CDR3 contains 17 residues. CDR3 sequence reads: CASSLTPSGVANYGYTF. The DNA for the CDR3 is TGTGCCAGCAGCTTGACACCCTCAGGGGTGGCTAACTATGGCTACACCTTC. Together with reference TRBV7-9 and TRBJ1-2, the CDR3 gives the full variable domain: DTGVSQNPRHKITKRGQNVTFRCDPISEHNRLYWYRQTLGQGPEFLTYFQNEAQLEKSRLLSDRFSAERPKGSFSTLEIQRTEQGDSAMYLCASSLTPSGVANYGYTFGSGTRLTVV.

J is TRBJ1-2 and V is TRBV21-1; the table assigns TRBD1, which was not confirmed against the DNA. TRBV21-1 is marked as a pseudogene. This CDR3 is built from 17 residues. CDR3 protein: CASSKDVRTGDRYGYTF. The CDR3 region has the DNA TGTGCCAGCAGCAAAGATGTCCGGACAGGGGACCGGTATGGCTACACCTTC.

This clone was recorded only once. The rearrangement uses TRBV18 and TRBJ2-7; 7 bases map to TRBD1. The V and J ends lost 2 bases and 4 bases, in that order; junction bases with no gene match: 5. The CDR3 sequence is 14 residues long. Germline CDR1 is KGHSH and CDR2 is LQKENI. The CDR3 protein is CASSPRGQSYEQYF. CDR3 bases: TGTGCCAGCTCACCAAGGGGACAGTCTTACGAGCAGTACTTC.

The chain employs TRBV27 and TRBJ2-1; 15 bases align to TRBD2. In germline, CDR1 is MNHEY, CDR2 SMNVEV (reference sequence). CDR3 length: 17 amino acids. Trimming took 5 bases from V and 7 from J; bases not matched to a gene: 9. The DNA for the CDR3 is TGTGCCAGCAGTGCGGGGACTAGCGGGGGGCGCCCGAATGAGCAGTTCTTC. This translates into CASSAGTSGGRPNEQFF.

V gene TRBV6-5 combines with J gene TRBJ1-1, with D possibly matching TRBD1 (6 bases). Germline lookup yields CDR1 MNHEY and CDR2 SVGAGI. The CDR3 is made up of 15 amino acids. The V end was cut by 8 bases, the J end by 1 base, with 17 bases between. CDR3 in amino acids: CASYLSGHPNTEAFF. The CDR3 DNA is TGTGCCAGCTACCTATCGGGACACCCGAACACTGAAGCTTTCTTT.

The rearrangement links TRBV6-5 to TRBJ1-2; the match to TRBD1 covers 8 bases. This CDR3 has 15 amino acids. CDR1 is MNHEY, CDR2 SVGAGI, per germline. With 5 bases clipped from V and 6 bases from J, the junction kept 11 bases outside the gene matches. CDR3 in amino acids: CASSTPRLGQDGYTF. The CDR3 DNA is TGTGCCAGCAGTACCCCGCGACTGGGACAGGATGGCTACACCTTC.

CDR3 coding DNA: TGTGCCACCAGTGATCCCGGACTAGCCCGAAATGAGCAGTTCTTC. It encodes CATSDPGLARNEQFF. This chain uses TRBV24-1 with TRBJ2-1; 8 bases map to TRBD2. This CDR3 comprises 15 residues. CDR1 KGHDR and CDR2 SFDVKD come from the germline V gene. V was pared by 3 bases and J by 7 bases, with 7 bases of the junction left unmatched.

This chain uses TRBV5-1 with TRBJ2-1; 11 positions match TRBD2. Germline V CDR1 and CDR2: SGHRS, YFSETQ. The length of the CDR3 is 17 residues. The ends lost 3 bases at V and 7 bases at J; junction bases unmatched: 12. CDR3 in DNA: TGCGCCAGCAGCTCCACCCTAGCGGGGGGCGCTTTGAATGAGCAGTTCTTC. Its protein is CASSSTLAGGALNEQFF.

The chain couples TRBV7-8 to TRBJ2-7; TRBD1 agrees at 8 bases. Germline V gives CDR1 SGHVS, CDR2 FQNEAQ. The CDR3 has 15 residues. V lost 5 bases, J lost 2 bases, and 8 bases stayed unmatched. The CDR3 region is CASSPGTGRPYEQYF. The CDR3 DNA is TGTGCCAGCAGCCCCGGGACAGGCCGGCCCTACGAGCAGTACTTC.

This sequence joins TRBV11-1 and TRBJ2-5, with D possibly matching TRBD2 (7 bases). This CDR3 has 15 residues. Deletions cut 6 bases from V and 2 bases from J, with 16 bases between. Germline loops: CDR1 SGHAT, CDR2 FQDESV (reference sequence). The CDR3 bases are TGTGCCAGCAGACCGTGGGGGGGGCGACAAGAGACCCAGTACTTC. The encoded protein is CASRPWGGRQETQYF. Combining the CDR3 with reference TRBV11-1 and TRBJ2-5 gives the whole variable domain EAEVAQSPRYKITEKSQAVAFWCDPISGHATLYWYRQILGQGPELLVQFQDESVVDDSQLPKDRFSAERLKGVDSTLKIQPAELGDSAMYLCASRPWGGRQETQYFGPGTRLLVL.